This T cell receptor (beta chain) was identified in a study of T cells in Graves' hyperthyroidism and ophthalmopathy. Study-wide results and limits: Stable hyperthyroidism was separated from ophthalmopathy by a model based on 13 V-J features.

The J segment lost 5 bases and the V segment lost 0 bases, leaving 4 bases of the junction unmatched. The germline CDR1 and CDR2 sequences are MGHRA and YSYEKL. The CDR3 length is 15 residues. The CDR3 regions of TCR beta were amplified from RNA transcripts. The HTBI primer set was used in a first-round RT-PCR of the TCR CDR3. One entry per CDR3 protein results from TCRdb running MiXCR on the multiplex PCR reads. In the table there are hundreds of thousands of distinct CDR3 sequences, under 15% of which are singletons. This clonotype was observed a few times. What it binds is unknown. J is TRBJ1-2 and V is TRBV4-1; 9 nucleotides line up with TRBD1. This sequence originates from a man younger than 30 with Graves' ophthalmopathy. The sample comprised blood. The CDR3 loop reads CASSQDIGTGYGYTF. The CDR3 region has the DNA TGCGCCAGCAGCCAAGATATTGGGACAGGGTATGGCTACACCTTC.